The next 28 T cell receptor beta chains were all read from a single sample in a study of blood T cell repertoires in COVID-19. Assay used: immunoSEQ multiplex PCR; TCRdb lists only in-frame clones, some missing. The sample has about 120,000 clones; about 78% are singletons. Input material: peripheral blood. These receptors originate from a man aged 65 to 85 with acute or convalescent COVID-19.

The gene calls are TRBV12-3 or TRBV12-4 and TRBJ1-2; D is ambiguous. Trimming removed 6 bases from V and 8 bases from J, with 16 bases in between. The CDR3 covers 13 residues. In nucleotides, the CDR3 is TGTGCCAGCAGCTCAAACAGAGTGGAAGGCTACACCTTC. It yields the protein CASSSNRVEGYTF.

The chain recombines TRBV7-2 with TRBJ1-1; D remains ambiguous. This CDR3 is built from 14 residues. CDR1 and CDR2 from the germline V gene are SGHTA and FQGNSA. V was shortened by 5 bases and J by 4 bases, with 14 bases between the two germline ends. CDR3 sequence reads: CASSVEAGITEAFF. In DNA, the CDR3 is TGTGCCAGCAGCGTGGAGGCGGGGATCACTGAAGCTTTCTTT.

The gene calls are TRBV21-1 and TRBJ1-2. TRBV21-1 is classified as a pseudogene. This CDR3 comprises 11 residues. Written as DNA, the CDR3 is TGTGCCAGCAGCCCATCGGAGGGCTACACCTTC. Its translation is CASSPSEGYTF.

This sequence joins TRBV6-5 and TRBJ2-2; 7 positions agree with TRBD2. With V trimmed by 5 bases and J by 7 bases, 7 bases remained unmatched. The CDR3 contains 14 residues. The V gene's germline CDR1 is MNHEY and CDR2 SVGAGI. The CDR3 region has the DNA TGTGCCAGCAGTCCCGGGGGGAGGGTCGGGGAGCTGTTTTTT. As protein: CASSPGGRVGELFF.

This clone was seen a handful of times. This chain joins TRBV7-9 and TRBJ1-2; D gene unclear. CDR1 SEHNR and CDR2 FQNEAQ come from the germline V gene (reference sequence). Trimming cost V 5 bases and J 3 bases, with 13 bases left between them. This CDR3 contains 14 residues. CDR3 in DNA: TGTGCCAGCAGCCAGGCGGGGTACGACTATGGCTACACCTTC. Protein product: CASSQAGYDYGYTF. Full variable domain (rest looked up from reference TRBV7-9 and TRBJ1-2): DTGVSQNPRHKITKRGQNVTFRCDPISEHNRLYWYRQTLGQGPEFLTYFQNEAQLEKSRLLSDRFSAERPKGSFSTLEIQRTEQGDSAMYLCASSQAGYDYGYTFGSGTRLTVV.

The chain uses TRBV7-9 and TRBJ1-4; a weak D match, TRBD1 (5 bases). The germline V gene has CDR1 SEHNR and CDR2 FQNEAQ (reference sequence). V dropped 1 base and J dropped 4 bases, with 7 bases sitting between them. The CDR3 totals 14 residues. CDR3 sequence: CASSLGQYNEKLFF. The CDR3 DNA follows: TGTGCCAGCAGCTTAGGACAGTATAATGAAAAACTGTTTTTT.

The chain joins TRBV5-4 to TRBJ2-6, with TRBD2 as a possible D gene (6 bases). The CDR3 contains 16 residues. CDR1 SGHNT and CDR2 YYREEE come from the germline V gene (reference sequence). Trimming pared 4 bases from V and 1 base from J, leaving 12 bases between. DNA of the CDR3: TGTGCCAGCAGCCCGGGACTGCCGTCTGGGGCCAACGTCCTGACTTTC. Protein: CASSPGLPSGANVLTF.

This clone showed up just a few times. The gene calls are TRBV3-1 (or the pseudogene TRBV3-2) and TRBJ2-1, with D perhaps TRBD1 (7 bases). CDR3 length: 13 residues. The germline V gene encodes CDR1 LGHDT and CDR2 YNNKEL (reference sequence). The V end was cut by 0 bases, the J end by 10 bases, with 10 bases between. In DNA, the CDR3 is TGTGCCAGCAGCCAAGACAGGGGGAGGGAGCAGTTCTTC. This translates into CASSQDRGREQFF.

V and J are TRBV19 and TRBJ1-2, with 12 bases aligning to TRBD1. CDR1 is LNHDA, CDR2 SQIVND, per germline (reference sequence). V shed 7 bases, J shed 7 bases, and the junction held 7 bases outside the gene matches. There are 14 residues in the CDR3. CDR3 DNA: TGTGCCAGTACTCTGGGACAGGGGGCGGTTGGCTACACCTTC. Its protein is CASTLGQGAVGYTF.

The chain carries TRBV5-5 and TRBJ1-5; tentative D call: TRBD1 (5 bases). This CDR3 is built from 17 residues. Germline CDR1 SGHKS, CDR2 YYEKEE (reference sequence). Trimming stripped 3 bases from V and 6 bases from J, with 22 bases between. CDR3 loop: CASSSFVGQGRIQPQHF. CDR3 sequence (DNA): TGTGCCAGCAGCTCCTTTGTTGGTCAGGGAAGAATTCAGCCCCAGCATTTT.

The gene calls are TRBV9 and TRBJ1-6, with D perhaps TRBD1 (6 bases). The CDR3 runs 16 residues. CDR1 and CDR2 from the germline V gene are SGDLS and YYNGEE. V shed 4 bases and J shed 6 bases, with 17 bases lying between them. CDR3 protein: CASSPMGHPFNSPLHF. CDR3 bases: TGTGCCAGCAGCCCCATGGGACACCCTTTTAATTCACCCCTCCACTTT.

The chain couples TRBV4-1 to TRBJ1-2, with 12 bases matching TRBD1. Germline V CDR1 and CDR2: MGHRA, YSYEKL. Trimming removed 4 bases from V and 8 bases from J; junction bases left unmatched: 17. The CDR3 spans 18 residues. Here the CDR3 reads CASSLISLTGTGGLGYTF. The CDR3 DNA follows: TGCGCCAGCAGCCTCATCAGCCTTACCGGGACAGGGGGCTTGGGCTACACCTTC.

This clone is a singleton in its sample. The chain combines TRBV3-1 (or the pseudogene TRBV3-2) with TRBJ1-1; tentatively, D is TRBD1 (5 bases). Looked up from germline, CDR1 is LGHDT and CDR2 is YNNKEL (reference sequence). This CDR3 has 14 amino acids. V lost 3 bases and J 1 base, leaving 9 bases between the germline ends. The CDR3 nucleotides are TGTGCCAGCAGCCAGTTCGACAGGAACACTGAAGCTTTCTTT. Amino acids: CASSQFDRNTEAFF.

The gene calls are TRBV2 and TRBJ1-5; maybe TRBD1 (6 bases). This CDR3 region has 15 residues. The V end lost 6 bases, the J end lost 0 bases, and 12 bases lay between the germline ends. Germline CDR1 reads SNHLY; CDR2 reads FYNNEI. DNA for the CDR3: TGTGCCAGCAGCCAAGGGGGAACTAGCAATCAGCCCCAGCATTTT. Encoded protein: CASSQGGTSNQPQHF.

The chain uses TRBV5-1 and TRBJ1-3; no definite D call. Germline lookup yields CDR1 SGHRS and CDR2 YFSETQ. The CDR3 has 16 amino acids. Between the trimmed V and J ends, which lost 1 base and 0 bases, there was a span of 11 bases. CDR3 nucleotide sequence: TGCGCCAGCAGCTTGAGGAGCTCCAACTCTGGAAACACCATATATTTT. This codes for CASSLRSSNSGNTIYF.

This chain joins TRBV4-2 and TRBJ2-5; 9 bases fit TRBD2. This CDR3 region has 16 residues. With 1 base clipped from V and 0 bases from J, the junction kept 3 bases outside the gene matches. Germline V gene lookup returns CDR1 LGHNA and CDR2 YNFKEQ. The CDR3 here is CASSQGLAGNQETQYF. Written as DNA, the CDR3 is TGTGCCAGCAGCCAAGGGCTAGCGGGGAACCAAGAGACCCAGTACTTC.

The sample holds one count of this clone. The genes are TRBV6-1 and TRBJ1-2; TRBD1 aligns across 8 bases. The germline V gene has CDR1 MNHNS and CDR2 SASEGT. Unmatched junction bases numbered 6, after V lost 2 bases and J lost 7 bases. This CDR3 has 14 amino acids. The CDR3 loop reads CASSESRGRGGYTF. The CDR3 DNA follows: TGTGCCAGCAGTGAAAGCAGGGGGCGGGGTGGCTACACCTTC.

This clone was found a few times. CDR3 sequence reads: CASSLDRRLGGYTF. CDR3 coding DNA: TGTGCCAGCAGCTTAGATCGACGTCTCGGGGGCTACACCTTC. The chain links TRBV11-2 to TRBJ1-2; D not certain. Germline assignment: CDR1 SGHAT and CDR2 FQNNGV. This CDR3 is built from 14 residues. The V gene lost 0 bases and the J gene lost 8 bases, with 13 bases spanning the gap.

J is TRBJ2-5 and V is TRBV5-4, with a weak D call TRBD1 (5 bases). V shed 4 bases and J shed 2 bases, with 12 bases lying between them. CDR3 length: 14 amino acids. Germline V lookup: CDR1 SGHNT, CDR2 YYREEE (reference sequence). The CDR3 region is CASSLTVTQETQYF. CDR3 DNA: TGTGCCAGCAGCCTGACAGTGACTCAAGAGACCCAGTACTTC.

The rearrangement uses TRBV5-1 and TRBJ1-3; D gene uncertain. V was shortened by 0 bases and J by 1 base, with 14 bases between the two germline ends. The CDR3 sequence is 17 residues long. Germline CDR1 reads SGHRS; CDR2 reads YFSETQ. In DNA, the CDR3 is TGCGCCAGCAGCTTGGGGTTTGAGGGCAGGTCTGGAAACACCATATATTTT. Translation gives CASSLGFEGRSGNTIYF.

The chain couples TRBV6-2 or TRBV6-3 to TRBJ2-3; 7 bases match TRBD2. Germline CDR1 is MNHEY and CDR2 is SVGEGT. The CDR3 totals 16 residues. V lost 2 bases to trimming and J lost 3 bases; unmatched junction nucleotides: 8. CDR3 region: CASSYDRSSGTDTQYF. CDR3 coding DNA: TGTGCCAGCAGTTACGATCGGAGTAGCGGGACAGATACGCAGTATTTT.

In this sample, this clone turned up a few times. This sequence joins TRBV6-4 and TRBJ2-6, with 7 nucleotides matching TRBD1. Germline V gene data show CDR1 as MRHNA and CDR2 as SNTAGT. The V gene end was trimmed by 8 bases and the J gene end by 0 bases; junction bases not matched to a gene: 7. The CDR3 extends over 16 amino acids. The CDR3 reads CASARDSVSGANVLTF. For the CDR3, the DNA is TGTGCCAGCGCCCGGGACAGTGTCTCTGGGGCCAACGTCCTGACTTTC.

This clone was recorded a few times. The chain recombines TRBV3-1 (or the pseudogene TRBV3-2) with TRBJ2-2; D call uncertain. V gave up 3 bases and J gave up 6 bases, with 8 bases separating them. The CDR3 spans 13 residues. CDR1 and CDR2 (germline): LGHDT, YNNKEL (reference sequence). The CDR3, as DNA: TGTGCCAGCAGCCATTCCCAGGCCGGGGAGCTGTTTTTT. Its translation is CASSHSQAGELFF.

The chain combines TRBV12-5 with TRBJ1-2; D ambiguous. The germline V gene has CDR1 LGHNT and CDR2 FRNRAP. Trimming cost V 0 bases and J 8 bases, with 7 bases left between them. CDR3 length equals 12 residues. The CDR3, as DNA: TGTGCTAGTGGTTTGGTCCGAGGCGGCTACACCTTC. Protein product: CASGLVRGGYTF.

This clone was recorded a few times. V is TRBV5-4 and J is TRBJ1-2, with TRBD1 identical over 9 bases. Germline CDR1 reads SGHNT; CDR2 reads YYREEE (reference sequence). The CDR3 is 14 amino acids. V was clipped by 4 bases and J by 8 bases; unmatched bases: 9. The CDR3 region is CASSVKGQGSGYTF. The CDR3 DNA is TGTGCCAGCAGCGTTAAGGGACAGGGCAGCGGCTACACCTTC.

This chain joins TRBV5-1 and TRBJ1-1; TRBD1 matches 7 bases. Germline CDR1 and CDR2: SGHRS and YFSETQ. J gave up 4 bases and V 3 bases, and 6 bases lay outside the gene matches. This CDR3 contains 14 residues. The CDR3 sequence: CASSSQGVGTEAFF. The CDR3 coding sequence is TGCGCCAGCAGCTCCCAGGGGGTGGGCACTGAAGCTTTCTTT.

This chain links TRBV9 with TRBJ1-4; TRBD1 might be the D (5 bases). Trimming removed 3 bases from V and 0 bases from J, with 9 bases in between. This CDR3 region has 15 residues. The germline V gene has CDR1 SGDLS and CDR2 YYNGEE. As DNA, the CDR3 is TGTGCCAGCAGCGCCACAGGCACAACTAATGAAAAACTGTTTTTT. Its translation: CASSATGTTNEKLFF. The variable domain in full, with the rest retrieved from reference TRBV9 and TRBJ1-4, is DSGVTQTPKHLITATGQRVTLRCSPRSGDLSVYWYQQSLDQGLQFLIQYYNGEERAKGNILERFSAQQFPDLHSELNLSSLELGDSALYFCASSATGTTNEKLFFGSGTQLSVL.

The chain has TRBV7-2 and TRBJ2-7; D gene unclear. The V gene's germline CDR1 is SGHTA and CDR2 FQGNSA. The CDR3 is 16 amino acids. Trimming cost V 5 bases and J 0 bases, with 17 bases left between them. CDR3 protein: CASSQTGQVPSYEQYF. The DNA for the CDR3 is TGTGCCAGCAGCCAAACCGGTCAGGTACCCTCCTACGAGCAGTACTTC.